The clone carrying this T cell receptor beta chain came up a few times. Trimming pared 1 base from V and 1 base from J, leaving 8 bases between. The CDR3 has 15 residues. Looked up from germline, CDR1 is SGDLS and CDR2 is YYNGEE. Unique molecular identifiers tagged individual cDNA molecules. TCRdb re-called the 5' RACE reads through MiXCR, storing one row per CDR3 protein. The sample contains more than 40,000 distinct CDR3 sequences, 6% to 8.5% of which appear only once. The data were taken from a study of early T cells in non-severe SARS-CoV-2 infection. The source material was whole blood. The TCR comes from an adult who was a healthcare worker with PCR-confirmed SARS-CoV-2 infection or an uninfected control (not recorded which). The chain joins TRBV9 to TRBJ2-2, with D unclear. The CDR3 nucleotides are TGTGCCAGCAGCGTACAAGGGCAGAACACCGGGGAGCTGTTTTTT. Amino acids: CASSVQGQNTGELFF.